The T cell receptor beta chain under discussion was sequenced for a study of preoperative IRX-2 immunotherapy in early breast cancer. Germline V gene data show CDR1 as MNHGY and CDR2 as SAAAGT. The CDR3 runs to 16 residues. Assay used: immunoSEQ multiplex PCR; TCRdb lists only in-frame clones, some missing. This sample has 90,000 to 100,000 clones, with roughly 85% found just once. Indicated treatment: preoperative locoregional IRX-2 cytokine immunotherapy. Preoperative locoregional IRX-2 cytokine immunotherapy was tested in the phase Ib source study. Note on this clone: One end of the junction does not line up with germline, which may come from a read error.

Sequencing was performed on tumor tissue, taken after IRX-2 immunotherapy. The origin of this receptor is a human donor with breast cancer. The chain links TRBV6-8 to TRBJ2-7; TRBD1 might be the D (5 bases). CDR3 sequence: CAISGRRDGVSYEQYF. The CDR3 DNA follows: TGTGCCATCAGTGGCCGCAGGGATGGGGTCTCCTACGAGCAGTACTTC.